This TCR beta chain is drawn from a study of human T cells and chemical hapten exposure. Unique molecular identifiers were linked by the library to individual cDNA molecules. In the study's own analysis: Sequenced samples showed a median of 95,638 TCRs each, with counts running from roughly 23,000 to 700,000. TCRdb processed the reads anew with MiXCR; each CDR3 protein has one entry. These V and J calls derive from TCRdb rather than the authors' analysis. Seen here are 95,000 to 150,000 distinct CDR3 sequences, roughly 8.5% observed once, and the top ten hold about 1.4%. A remark on this clonotype: Relative to the germline gene, one junction end is altered; a read error may explain this.

The authors' total RNA extraction used unfractionated whole blood. Germline V gene data show CDR1 as SGHNT and CDR2 as YYREEE (reference sequence). This CDR3 is built from 16 residues. Sample: whole blood. This TCR was sampled from a human donor in good health. Some clones in this sample may be carry-over from other donors' samples. V gene TRBV5-4 combines with J gene TRBJ2-5; D could derive from TRBD1 or TRBD2 (5 bases each). This CDR3 is CVSSLVFRGPKEDQYF. The CDR3 DNA reads TGTGTCAGCAGCTTGGTCTTCCGGGGCCCCAAAGAAGACCAGTACTTC.